Reported below is one T cell receptor (beta chain). The sample holds other DNA sequences that translate to the same CDR3. This sample is part of a study of shared clonotypes between healthy human individuals. Study information: Per donor, three plates held CD4 naive cells, three held CD4 memory, two held CD8 naive and one held CD8 memory.

Germline V CDR1 and CDR2: MNHEY, SVGAGI. This CDR3 spans 13 amino acids. Trimming took 2 bases from V and 3 from J, leaving 7 bases between them. Those who donated were healthy HIV-negative adults, with no recent acute infections or vaccinations reported. It was across several immunoSEQ plates that each subset's genomic DNA was evenly split. Measured with immunoSEQ multiplex PCR; TCRdb has only the in-frame clones, and not every one. The table includes 2 million or so clones, 85% to 95% detected once. The sequencing sample was made of naive CD4+ T cells sorted from blood. Specified subset: CD45RA+ positively selected. This rearrangement joins TRBV6-5 to TRBJ1-1; D remains ambiguous. This sequence was found in a man younger than 35 in good health. DNA for the CDR3: TGTGCCAGCAGTTACGACCGAGACACTGAAGCTTTCTTT. Its protein product is CASSYDRDTEAFF.